The clone carrying this T cell receptor (beta chain) showed up just a few times. These data originate in a study of T cells after yellow fever vaccination. For the study at large: Low-cell-number fractions were prepared with SMART-Seq v4 Ultra Low Input.

TCRdb reprocessed the 5' RACE reads via MiXCR and lists one record per CDR3 protein. Counted here are 180,000 or so distinct CDR3 sequences, 9.5% to 12% occurring once; the ten biggest clones make up approximately 34%. CDR1 is DFQATT, CDR2 SNEGSKA, per germline (reference sequence). V was trimmed by 6 bases and J by 5 bases, leaving 11 bases between them. The CDR3 extends over 12 amino acids. This chain joins TRBV20-1 and TRBJ2-1; D gene uncertain. The source material was CD8+ T cells sorted from PBMCs, sampled 15 days after the yellow fever booster vaccination. The TCR originated in a young man who received the YFV17D yellow fever vaccine. The CDR3 loop is CSAGRRDNEQFF. The CDR3 nucleotides read TGCAGTGCCGGCCGTAGGGACAATGAGCAGTTCTTC.